Below are 7 T cell receptor beta chains sequenced from a single sample in a study of blood T cell repertoires in COVID-19. Using immunoSEQ multiplex PCR, the repertoire was profiled, and TCRdb retains in-frame clones only, with some absent. The table records roughly 250,000 clones, almost 85% of them present only once. Material for sequencing was peripheral blood. All receptors derive from a man aged 50 to 60 with acute or convalescent COVID-19.

The chain couples TRBV30 to TRBJ2-2; 9 nucleotides match TRBD1. J lost 7 bases, V lost 4 bases, and 7 bases had no gene match. The CDR3 spans 14 residues. CDR1 and CDR2 (germline): GTSNPN, SVGIG (reference sequence). CDR3 amino acids: CAWMMTGGGGELFF. The CDR3 bases are TGTGCCTGGATGATGACAGGGGGAGGCGGGGAGCTGTTTTTT.

V gene TRBV2 combines with J gene TRBJ2-7, with 7 bases identical to TRBD2. Germline loops: CDR1 SNHLY, CDR2 FYNNEI. Losses at the gene ends were 7 bases for V and 6 bases for J; bases not matched to a gene: 15. This CDR3 comprises 15 residues. Here the CDR3 reads CASTLGGGPLGEQYF. CDR3 nucleotide sequence: TGTGCCAGCACGCTGGGCGGGGGACCTTTGGGCGAGCAGTACTTC.

The V gene is TRBV21-1, the J gene TRBJ2-5; the D call in the table, TRBD2, was not verified against the DNA. TRBV21-1 is described as a pseudogene. The CDR3 loop spans 18 amino acids. The CDR3 nucleotides read TGTGCCAGCAGCAAAGGGAGAACTAGCCCGGGTCCTGAGGAGACCCAGTACTTC. Its protein product is CASSKGRTSPGPEETQYF.

The table lists this clone with a few counts. The chain has TRBV3-1 (or the pseudogene TRBV3-2) and TRBJ1-3; perhaps TRBD1 as D (6 bases). The V end was cut by 3 bases, the J end by 4 bases, with 7 bases between. CDR3 length: 13 residues. Per germline, CDR1 LGHDT and CDR2 YNNKEL (reference sequence). The DNA for the CDR3 is TGTGCCAGCAGCCACAGGGGCGGAAACACCATATATTTT. This translates into CASSHRGGNTIYF.

The chain links TRBV5-1 to TRBJ2-7, with D perhaps TRBD2 (6 bases). CDR1 is SGHRS and CDR2 is YFSETQ in the germline V gene. Trimming pared 0 bases from V and 0 bases from J, leaving 16 bases between. The CDR3 runs 17 residues. The CDR3: CASSLGMMAGSSYEQYF. The CDR3 region has the DNA TGCGCCAGCAGCTTGGGGATGATGGCGGGGAGCTCCTACGAGCAGTACTTC.

The chain employs TRBV4-1 and TRBJ2-7; 7 bases are a match to TRBD2. With 0 bases clipped from V and 7 bases from J, the junction kept 6 bases outside the gene matches. Germline values: CDR1 MGHRA, CDR2 YSYEKL. The CDR3 is made up of 14 amino acids. The CDR3 region has the DNA TGCGCCAGCAGCCAAGAAGCGGGACCTCTTGAGCAGTACTTC. It is translated as CASSQEAGPLEQYF.

This clone has a handful of counts. The CDR3 nucleotides read TGTGCCAGCAGTGACCCCAGGGTGGGCTACGAGCAGTACTTC. This gives the protein CASSDPRVGYEQYF. The chain couples TRBV2 to TRBJ2-7, with a tentative D call TRBD1 (5 bases). Germline-derived CDR1 and CDR2 are SNHLY and FYNNEI. This CDR3 is built from 14 residues. Trimming stripped 3 bases from V and 3 bases from J, with 12 bases between. The entire variable domain, with the rest obtained from reference TRBV2 and TRBJ2-7, is as follows: EPEVTQTPSHQVTQMGQEVILRCVPISNHLYFYWYRQILGQKVEFLVSFYNNEISEKSEIFDDQFSVERPDGSNFTLKIRSTKLEDSAMYFCASSDPRVGYEQYFGPGTRLTVT.